The entry below gives a single TCR beta chain sequence along with its context. Original handling: Nucleated cell number was recorded as an estimate derived from reference gene primer amplification. The method was immunoSEQ multiplex PCR; TCRdb's version includes in-frame clones alone and lacks a portion of them. That table supplies the V and J calls and clone size; D and trimming were determined from the DNA. The sample has fewer than 130,000 clones, 70% to 80% seen once. CDR1 is SGDLS, CDR2 YYNGEE, per germline. The CDR3 totals 15 residues. The V end was cut by 2 bases, the J end by 7 bases, with 18 bases between. The data belong to a study of blood T cell repertoires in COVID-19. Overall study context: COVID-19 samples, acute and convalescent, were from the United States, Italy and Spain. From T cells, B-cell-depleted T cells, or PBMCs came the material, which was cDNA or gDNA.

This chain connects TRBV9 to TRBJ1-1, with D tentatively TRBD1 (6 bases). Sequencing was carried out using peripheral blood. The TCR originated in a man between 65 and 80 years old with active or convalescent COVID-19. CDR3 DNA sequence: TGTGCCAGCAGCGTCGGGGACACTTCCTCCCTTGAAGCTTTCTTT. Translating it yields CASSVGDTSSLEAFF. The whole variable domain, remainder taken from reference TRBV9 and TRBJ1-1, is DSGVTQTPKHLITATGQRVTLRCSPRSGDLSVYWYQQSLDQGLQFLIQYYNGEERAKGNILERFSAQQFPDLHSELNLSSLELGDSALYFCASSVGDTSSLEAFFGQGTRLTVV.